This T cell receptor (beta chain) was retrieved from a study of CD8+ T cells in alopecia areata. Following RNA extraction, reverse transcription yielded cDNA that acted as the sequencing template. Produced via immunoSEQ multiplex PCR; TCRdb's table is partial and in-frame only. The sample has under 250,000 clones; more than 55% are singletons. This CDR3 contains 17 residues. The germline gives CDR1 LNHNV, CDR2 YYDKDF (reference sequence). With V trimmed by 5 bases and J by 5 bases, 10 bases remained unmatched. This sequence joins TRBV15 and TRBJ2-2; the match to TRBD2 covers 11 bases. Source material: CD8+ T cells sorted from blood. This sequence originates from a human donor in good health. Here the CDR3 DNA reads TGTGCCACCAGCGACCGTAGCGGGGGGGCCCGGACCGGGGAGCTGTTTTTT. Its protein is CATSDRSGGARTGELFF.